This T cell receptor (beta chain) stems from a study of shared clonotypes between healthy human individuals. Profiled with immunoSEQ multiplex PCR; TCRdb holds only in-frame clones, not every one. This table holds approximately 2,000,000 clones, 80% to 95% found once. Naive CD8 cells comprised CD45RO-negative, CCR7-positively selected cells, excluding terminally differentiated effector memory CD45RA+ cells. The sequencing sample was made of naive CD8+ T cells from PBMCs. The sequence was obtained from a man aged 18 to 35 in good health. Some clones in this sample may be carry-over from other donors' samples.

The CDR3 region is CASSLERAGGSTEAFF. As DNA, the CDR3 is TGTGCCAGCAGCTTAGAGAGGGCAGGGGGGAGCACTGAAGCTTTCTTT. The chain combines TRBV7-6 with TRBJ1-1, with TRBD1 matching 7 bases. CDR3 length: 16 residues. Germline assignment: CDR1 SGHVS and CDR2 FNYEAQ. J lost 4 bases, V lost 1 base, and 9 bases had no gene match.